These 25 T cell receptor beta chains were sequenced from one sample in a study of T-cell reconstitution after alpha-beta-depleted transplantation in children. As it was prepared, the TCRbeta library received unique molecular identifiers. TCRdb reanalysed the PCR reads using MiXCR and keeps one entry per CDR3 protein. The sample holds about 410,000 distinct CDR3 sequences, 20% seen once. This sample comprised PBMCs from the stem cell graft donor, obtained from the stem cell graft. Receptor source: a human donor who donated a stem cell graft to a child with acute myeloid leukemia.

The chain couples TRBV10-3 to TRBJ2-7; D possibly matches TRBD1 or TRBD2 (6 bases each). V lost 1 base to trimming and J lost 6 bases, with 19 bases between them. The CDR3 loop spans 16 amino acids. Germline V CDR1 and CDR2: ENHRY, SYGVKD. This CDR3 reads CAISELGGRDGGEQYF. As DNA, the CDR3 is TGTGCCATCAGTGAGTTGGGGGGCCGCGATGGGGGCGAGCAGTACTTC.

The CDR3 sequence is CASSERNYNEQFF. CDR3 DNA: TGTGCCAGCAGCGAGCGGAACTACAATGAGCAGTTCTTC. The J gene is TRBJ2-1, the V gene TRBV11-2, with TRBD2 as a possible D gene (5 bases). Trimming cost V 5 bases and J 3 bases, with 8 bases left between them. This CDR3 spans 13 amino acids. Germline V gene lookup returns CDR1 SGHAT and CDR2 FQNNGV.

This clonotype has ten or more counts. The chain is built from TRBV27 and TRBJ2-1, with 9 bases that match TRBD2. Trimming cost V 9 bases and J 4 bases; bases outside gene matches: 7. Germline V lookup: CDR1 MNHEY, CDR2 SMNVEV (reference sequence). There are 14 residues in the CDR3. In DNA form, the CDR3 reads TGTGCCAGTGCGTCTAGCGGGACGTACAATGAGCAGTTCTTC. Translated: CASASSGTYNEQFF.

In its sample, this clonotype was seen a few times. J is TRBJ2-7 and V is TRBV20-1; D is tentatively TRBD1 or TRBD2 (5 bases each). Germline V gene lookup returns CDR1 DFQATT and CDR2 SNEGSKA (reference sequence). There are 14 residues in the CDR3. Trimming pared 2 bases from V and 1 base from J, leaving 12 bases between. The CDR3 DNA reads TGCAGTGCTAGATACCGGGGCCCTTCCTACGAGCAGTACTTC. It codes for CSARYRGPSYEQYF.

This clonotype has only a few counts. The chain couples TRBV20-1 to TRBJ2-3, with D uncertain. The CDR3 totals 11 residues. Looked up from germline, CDR1 is DFQATT and CDR2 is SNEGSKA (reference sequence). Trimming pared 3 bases from V and 5 bases from J, leaving 6 bases between. The CDR3 nucleotides read TGCAGTGCTAGGGCTCTAGATACGCAGTATTTT. This codes for CSARALDTQYF.

This chain uses TRBV7-9 with TRBJ2-5; D tentatively fits TRBD1 or TRBD2 (6 bases each). The CDR3 has 13 amino acids. Per the germline V gene, CDR1 is SEHNR and CDR2 is FQNEAQ (reference sequence). Trimming cost V 5 bases and J 1 base, with 8 bases left between them. The CDR3 protein is CASSRGAQETQYF. DNA of the CDR3: TGTGCCAGCAGCAGGGGGGCCCAAGAGACCCAGTACTTC.

The chain recombines TRBV4-2 with TRBJ2-3; 12 nucleotides align to TRBD2. The ends lost 3 bases at V and 3 bases at J; junction bases unmatched: 4. The CDR3 spans 16 residues. Germline CDR1 LGHNA, CDR2 YNFKEQ. CDR3 in amino acids: CASSQWGTSGTDTQYF. Here the CDR3 DNA reads TGTGCCAGCAGCCAGTGGGGGACTAGCGGGACAGATACGCAGTATTTT.

The genes are TRBV20-1 and TRBJ2-7; TRBD1 aligns across 7 bases. V shed 5 bases and J 4 bases; nucleotides not matched to a gene: 5. The germline V gene has CDR1 DFQATT and CDR2 SNEGSKA (reference sequence). The CDR3 is made up of 12 amino acids. This CDR3 reads CSAGKQGYEQYF. CDR3 bases: TGCAGTGCTGGGAAACAGGGGTACGAGCAGTACTTC.

The rearrangement uses TRBV19 and TRBJ2-1; TRBD2 agrees at 7 bases. The CDR3 runs to 16 residues. Trimming took 1 base from V and 10 from J; bases not matched to a gene: 13. Germline loops: CDR1 LNHDA, CDR2 SQIVND (reference sequence). Here the CDR3 DNA reads TGTGCCAGTAGTATAGTAGAAGGCGGGAGAGTTCACGAGCAGTTCTTC. Its translation: CASSIVEGGRVHEQFF.

This clonotype showed up many times. The V call is TRBV15, the J call TRBJ2-3, with TRBD1 matching over 8 bases. Per germline, CDR1 LNHNV and CDR2 YYDKDF (reference sequence). V shed 2 bases and J 11 bases; nucleotides not matched to a gene: 15. This CDR3 contains 16 residues. CDR3 coding DNA: TGTGCCACCAGCAGATGGGGACAGGCCACCTATGGGGTGCAGTATTTT. Residues: CATSRWGQATYGVQYF.

This clonotype was detected ten times or more. The chain carries TRBV20-1 and TRBJ2-7, with 8 nucleotides matching TRBD2. The CDR3 extends over 14 amino acids. Germline V gene data show CDR1 as DFQATT and CDR2 as SNEGSKA (reference sequence). J lost 3 bases, V lost 0 bases, and 4 bases had no gene match. Here the CDR3 reads CSARDPGGDYEQYF. CDR3 in DNA: TGCAGTGCTAGAGATCCCGGGGGGGACTACGAGCAGTACTTC.

This chain uses TRBV29-1 with TRBJ2-3; D may match TRBD1 or TRBD2 (7 bases each). CDR3 length: 15 residues. Germline V CDR1 and CDR2: SQVTM, ANQGSEA. Deletions cut 7 bases from V and 2 bases from J, with 19 bases between. The CDR3 nucleotides read TGCAGCGCCGCAGGGGGGGCGTCTCCCACAGATACGCAGTATTTT. Protein product: CSAAGGASPTDTQYF.

The table lists this clonotype with a few counts. The chain employs TRBV29-1 and TRBJ2-1, with unresolved D. Trimming cost V 2 bases and J 4 bases, with 12 bases left between them. This CDR3 is 14 amino acids long. Germline CDR1 SQVTM, CDR2 ANQGSEA. The CDR3 protein is CSVEWNPVYNEQFF. CDR3 nucleotide sequence: TGCAGCGTTGAATGGAATCCCGTATACAATGAGCAGTTCTTC.

The chain couples TRBV20-1 to TRBJ2-7; TRBD1 aligns across 9 bases. J gave up 6 bases and V 5 bases, and 5 bases lay outside the gene matches. Germline V CDR1 and CDR2: DFQATT, SNEGSKA (reference sequence). The CDR3 has 12 amino acids. The CDR3 nucleotides are TGCAGTGCTGAGACAGGGGGACGCGAGCAGTACTTC. Translating gives CSAETGGREQYF.

The V and J genes are TRBV29-1 and TRBJ1-2; a possible D gene is TRBD1 (6 bases). V gave up 3 bases and J gave up 7 bases, with 24 bases separating them. The CDR3 covers 16 residues. CDR1 and CDR2 (germline): SQVTM, ANQGSEA. The CDR3 DNA reads as TGCAGCGTTGACCCCCAACAGGGACGCTCGGGTGGTGGCTACACCTTC. Protein: CSVDPQQGRSGGGYTF.

In its sample, this clonotype was seen a few times. V is TRBV13 and J is TRBJ2-7; TRBD2 aligns across 11 bases. In germline, CDR1 is PRHDT, CDR2 FYEKMQ (reference sequence). With V trimmed by 4 bases and J by 3 bases, 14 bases remained unmatched. The CDR3 is 18 amino acids. CDR3 sequence: CASSSPGLAETPYYEQYF. The CDR3 bases are TGTGCCAGCAGCTCTCCGGGACTAGCGGAAACGCCATACTACGAGCAGTACTTC.

The chain is built from TRBV19 and TRBJ2-7, with 14 bases aligning to TRBD2. The CDR3 contains 15 residues. With 6 bases clipped from V and 4 bases from J, the junction kept 5 bases outside the gene matches. The germline gives CDR1 LNHDA, CDR2 SQIVND (reference sequence). The CDR3: CASSSGLAGDYEQYF. The CDR3 DNA sequence: TGTGCCAGTAGCTCGGGACTAGCGGGAGATTACGAGCAGTACTTC.

The chain couples TRBV15 to TRBJ2-3, with D tentatively TRBD1 or TRBD2 (5 bases each). CDR3 length: 18 residues. V gave up 1 base and J gave up 2 bases, with 19 bases separating them. CDR1 and CDR2 (germline): LNHNV, YYDKDF (reference sequence). For the CDR3, the DNA is TGTGCCACCAGCAGAGCGCCGGGACCGACCATATCCACAGATACGCAGTATTTT. It is translated as CATSRAPGPTISTDTQYF. The whole variable domain, remainder taken from reference TRBV15 and TRBJ2-3, is DAMVIQNPRYQVTQFGKPVTLSCSQTLNHNVMYWYQQKSSQAPKLLFHYYDKDFNNEADTPDNFQSRRPNTSFCFLDIRSPGLGDTAMYLCATSRAPGPTISTDTQYFGPGTRLTVL.

The sample holds a few counts of this clonotype. The chain uses TRBV7-2 and TRBJ1-5; D is unresolved. Germline-derived CDR1 and CDR2 are SGHTA and FQGNSA. The length of the CDR3 is 15 residues. V lost 1 base and J lost 6, with 13 bases in between. CDR3 amino acids: CASSLVGAGSQPQHF. CDR3 in DNA: TGTGCCAGCAGCTTAGTTGGAGCAGGCAGTCAGCCCCAGCATTTT. Based on the CDR3 plus reference TRBV7-2 and TRBJ1-5, the full variable domain is GAGVSQSPSNKVTEKGKDVELRCDPISGHTALYWYRQSLGQGLEFLIYFQGNSAPDKSGLPSDRFSAERTGGSVSTLTIQRTQQEDSAVYLCASSLVGAGSQPQHFGDGTRLSIL.

Written as DNA, the CDR3 is TGCAGTGCTAGAGGCCTTTCTAGCGGTATTGATACGCAGTATTTT. Translation gives CSARGLSSGIDTQYF. The rearrangement uses TRBV20-1 and TRBJ2-3; TRBD2 matches at 7 bases. The CDR3 has 15 residues. Germline trimming cut 1 base from V and 6 bases from J; bases unmatched to any gene: 10. Germline CDR1 reads DFQATT; CDR2 reads SNEGSKA (reference sequence).

This clonotype was counted only a few times. The V gene is TRBV7-8, the J gene TRBJ1-2; D not resolved. V gave up 5 bases and J gave up 5 bases, with 12 bases separating them. CDR1 is SGHVS, CDR2 FQNEAQ, per germline. The CDR3 sequence is 13 residues long. The CDR3, as DNA: TGTGCCAGCAGCAAGAAAGACGAGTATGGCTACACCTTC. It translates to CASSKKDEYGYTF.

V is TRBV7-9 and J is TRBJ2-5; possibly TRBD1 for D (5 bases). V was shortened by 5 bases and J by 1 base, with 11 bases between the two germline ends. CDR1 is SEHNR, CDR2 FQNEAQ, per germline (reference sequence). The CDR3 covers 14 residues. The CDR3 sequence: CASSHQGAQETQYF. The CDR3 DNA reads as TGTGCCAGCAGCCACCAAGGGGCCCAAGAGACCCAGTACTTC.

The rearrangement joins TRBV4-2 to TRBJ2-5; D might be TRBD1 (5 bases). V lost 4 bases, J lost 5 bases, and 14 bases lay in between. Germline CDR1 and CDR2: LGHNA and YNFKEQ. The CDR3 contains 14 residues. CDR3 nucleotides: TGTGCCAGCAGCCTGGAAGGGGCCGAGGAGACCCAGTACTTC. Translated: CASSLEGAEETQYF.

The chain couples TRBV5-1 to TRBJ2-5; D is undetermined. This CDR3 has 13 amino acids. The germline CDR1 and CDR2 sequences are SGHRS and YFSETQ. V lost 2 bases to trimming and J lost 2 bases, with 7 bases between them. CDR3 loop: CASSFGRQETQYF. The CDR3 DNA sequence: TGCGCCAGCAGCTTCGGACGGCAAGAGACCCAGTACTTC.

This clonotype was detected many times. The chain joins TRBV27 to TRBJ2-7, with D perhaps matching TRBD1 (5 bases). Trimming pared 3 bases from V and 3 bases from J, leaving 9 bases between. CDR3 length: 13 amino acids. Germline V gene sequence: CDR1 MNHEY, CDR2 SMNVEV (reference sequence). CDR3 sequence reads: CASSFNRYYEQYF. In DNA, the CDR3 is TGTGCCAGCAGTTTTAACAGGTACTACGAGCAGTACTTC.